This TCR beta chain was obtained from a study of T cell changes during pregnancy in multiple sclerosis. This CDR3 is 15 amino acids long. Germline values: CDR1 LNHDA, CDR2 SQIVND (reference sequence). Trimming pared 5 bases from V and 4 bases from J, leaving 15 bases between. Clones were read by immunoSEQ multiplex PCR, and TCRdb kept only the in-frame ones, dropping some. The sample consists of about 69,000 clones, approximately 90% of them appearing once. This clone appeared once. The sequenced sample was peripheral blood, obtained in the third trimester of pregnancy. The sequence was collected from a female donor with multiple sclerosis, enrolled in a pregnancy study. The chain recombines TRBV19 with TRBJ1-5; D remains ambiguous. The CDR3 region has the DNA TGTGCCAGTAGTTTTCTCGGGGTTGAGAATCAGCCCCAGCATTTT. Its protein is CASSFLGVENQPQHF. Variable domain in full (rest from reference TRBV19 and TRBJ1-5): DGGITQSPKYLFRKEGQNVTLSCEQNLNHDAMYWYRQDPGQGLRLIYYSQIVNDFQKGDIAEGYSVSREKKESFPLTVTSAQKNPTAFYLCASSFLGVENQPQHFGDGTRLSIL.